The 27 T cell receptor beta chains given below trace back to one sample, sequenced in a study of T cells in Graves' hyperthyroidism and ophthalmopathy. Amplification of TCR beta CDR3 regions used RNA as the template. TCR CDR3 regions were first amplified by RT-PCR with HTBI primers. TCRdb used MiXCR to reprocess the multiplex PCR reads, holding one entry per CDR3 protein. The table has more than 450,000 distinct CDR3 sequences, around 15% seen once. What was sequenced was blood. The receptors were sampled from a woman between 35 and 50 years old with Graves' hyperthyroidism.

Ten or more counts support this clonotype. The chain combines TRBV28 with TRBJ2-3; 8 nucleotides agree with TRBD2. Germline CDR1 and CDR2: MDHEN and SYDVKM. J lost 4 bases, V lost 5 bases, and 8 bases had no gene match. The CDR3 runs to 15 residues. The CDR3 sequence is CASSPTSGPPDTQYF. The CDR3 DNA reads as TGTGCCAGCAGTCCAACTAGCGGACCCCCAGATACGCAGTATTTT.

This clonotype was counted between two and nine times. V usage is TRBV20-1 and J usage is TRBJ2-2; no definite D call. The CDR3 runs to 12 residues. Trimming took off 6 bases at V and 1 base at J, with 6 bases between the two ends. The germline gives CDR1 DFQATT, CDR2 SNEGSKA (reference sequence). CDR3 DNA sequence: TGCAGTGCCAACAAGAACACCGGGGAGCTGTTTTTT. The encoded protein is CSANKNTGELFF.

CDR3 nucleotides: TGTGCCAGCAGATATAGCGGGAGGCGATCCTACGAGCAGTACTTC. This encodes CASRYSGRRSYEQYF. This chain uses TRBV7-2 with TRBJ2-7; TRBD2 agrees at 10 bases. Germline V gives CDR1 SGHTA, CDR2 FQGNSA. V gave up 6 bases and J gave up 1 base; unmatched junction bases: 6. CDR3 length: 15 amino acids.

This clonotype was counted at least ten times. The chain carries TRBV20-1 and TRBJ1-2; TRBD1 is a possible D gene (5 bases). Germline loops: CDR1 DFQATT, CDR2 SNEGSKA (reference sequence). The CDR3 covers 13 residues. V lost 0 bases to trimming and J lost 8 bases, with 13 bases between them. The CDR3 DNA sequence: TGCAGTGCTAGAGATCCAGGGTGGCGGGGCTACACCTTC. Its translation: CSARDPGWRGYTF.

The genes are TRBV9 and TRBJ2-7; TRBD2 might be the D (7 bases). Deletions cut 2 bases from V and 6 bases from J, with 21 bases between. Germline lookup yields CDR1 SGDLS and CDR2 YYNGEE. This CDR3 spans 16 amino acids. The CDR3 bases are TGTGCCAGCAGCGTCCGAGGGGGGGGGGGCATGACCGAGCAGTACTTC. As protein: CASSVRGGGGMTEQYF.

Ten or more counts support this clonotype. This chain joins TRBV11-2 and TRBJ2-3; TRBD2 aligns across 11 bases. Germline V gives CDR1 SGHAT, CDR2 FQNNGV. CDR3 length: 15 amino acids. V shed 5 bases and J 2 bases; nucleotides not matched to a gene: 3. Here the CDR3 reads CASSQGLADTDTQYF. The CDR3 nucleotides read TGTGCCAGCAGCCAGGGACTAGCGGACACAGATACGCAGTATTTT.

This clonotype was counted many times. This chain links TRBV5-1 with TRBJ2-1; 11 nucleotides agree with TRBD2. This CDR3 region has 17 residues. CDR1 and CDR2 from the germline V gene are SGHRS and YFSETQ. The ends lost 5 bases at V and 2 bases at J; junction bases unmatched: 9. CDR3 DNA sequence: TGCGCCAGCAGATCCTACATGGGACTAGCGGCCTACAATGAGCAGTTCTTC. Translating it yields CASRSYMGLAAYNEQFF. Complete variable domain (other parts from reference TRBV5-1 and TRBJ2-1): KAGVTQTPRYLIKTRGQQVTLSCSPISGHRSVSWYQQTPGQGLQFLFEYFSETQRNKGNFPGRFSGRQFSNSRSEMNVSTLELGDSALYLCASRSYMGLAAYNEQFFGPGTRLTVL.

This clonotype was found a few times. V and J are TRBV5-1 and TRBJ2-3; D possibly corresponds to TRBD2 (5 bases). The CDR3 has 15 amino acids. The germline V gene has CDR1 SGHRS and CDR2 YFSETQ. V lost 4 bases and J 0 bases, leaving 12 bases between the germline ends. CDR3 in amino acids: CASSQAALSTDTQYF. The DNA of the CDR3 is TGCGCCAGCAGCCAAGCGGCTCTTAGCACAGATACGCAGTATTTT.

The V and J genes are TRBV20-1 and TRBJ1-4, with D perhaps TRBD1 (5 bases). The V end was cut by 4 bases, the J end by 4 bases, with 10 bases between. In germline, CDR1 is DFQATT, CDR2 SNEGSKA (reference sequence). The CDR3 is 13 residues long. The CDR3 nucleotides are TGCAGTGCTATTGGGACGGATAATGAAAAACTGTTTTTT. Translation gives CSAIGTDNEKLFF.

This clonotype was detected ten times or more. The chain is built from TRBV7-8 and TRBJ2-7; 10 nucleotides line up with TRBD2. With V trimmed by 5 bases and J by 5 bases, 6 bases remained unmatched. The CDR3 loop spans 14 amino acids. Germline V gives CDR1 SGHVS, CDR2 FQNEAQ. The CDR3, as DNA: TGTGCCAGCAGCGGCAAGCGGGAGGGCGACGAGCAGTACTTC. This gives the protein CASSGKREGDEQYF.

The sample holds many counts of this clonotype. The chain has TRBV27 and TRBJ2-3; D remains ambiguous. Trimming cost V 6 bases and J 2 bases, with 9 bases left between them. The length of the CDR3 is 13 residues. Germline assignment: CDR1 MNHEY and CDR2 SMNVEV (reference sequence). In DNA form, the CDR3 reads TGTGCCAGCAGGAAGGGCCTCACAGATACGCAGTATTTT. Its protein is CASRKGLTDTQYF.

Details on this clonotype: It may be a read error: a sequence one base away is much more abundant. J is TRBJ2-7 and V is TRBV28; D is possibly TRBD1 or TRBD2 (5 bases each). CDR1 is MDHEN, CDR2 SYDVKM, per germline. The CDR3 has 14 residues. The V and J ends lost 1 base and 3 bases respectively, with 10 bases between them. The CDR3 loop reads CASSLFKGSYEQYF. The CDR3 bases are TGTGCCAGCAGTTTATTCAAGGGGAGCTACGAGCAGTACTTC.

At least ten counts were recorded for this clonotype. V gene TRBV6-1 combines with J gene TRBJ2-1; TRBD1 aligns across 10 bases. This CDR3 comprises 15 residues. The junction had 10 bases not matched to a gene; V was cut back by 8 bases and J by 6 bases. Germline-derived CDR1 and CDR2 are MNHNS and SASEGT. Here the CDR3 reads CASLALGQGTNEQFF. Written as DNA, the CDR3 is TGTGCCAGCCTAGCCTTGGGACAGGGGACCAATGAGCAGTTCTTC.

This clonotype was picked up a small number of times. The CDR3 nucleotides read TGTGCCAGCAGTTTATGGCCCCCCGCAGGCCAAGAGACCCAGTACTTC. The encoded protein is CASSLWPPAGQETQYF. The chain combines TRBV27 with TRBJ2-5; D remains unclear. The length of the CDR3 is 16 residues. V was cut by 1 base and J by 1 base, with 13 bases left in between. CDR1 is MNHEY and CDR2 is SMNVEV in the germline V gene (reference sequence).

With respect to this clonotype: Since the CDR3 does not end with the conserved phenylalanine or tryptophan, this likely comes from a read error. The V gene is TRBV14, the J gene TRBJ1-6; the match to TRBD1 covers 7 bases. Unmatched junction bases numbered 10, after V lost 5 bases and J lost 9 bases. CDR1 is SGHDN and CDR2 is FVKESK in the germline V gene. There are 15 residues in the CDR3. The CDR3 bases are TGTGCCAGCAGCGCCCAGACAGGGTTGCCTTCACCCCTCCACTTA. Translating it yields CASSAQTGLPSPLHL.

The rearrangement links TRBV9 to TRBJ2-1, with 9 bases fitting TRBD2. The CDR3 sequence is 14 residues long. CDR1 SGDLS and CDR2 YYNGEE come from the germline V gene. J gave up 7 bases and V 4 bases, and 6 bases lay outside the gene matches. CDR3 region: CASSTGLASNEQFF. CDR3 DNA: TGTGCCAGCAGCACCGGACTAGCGAGTAATGAGCAGTTCTTC.

This clonotype occurred a few times. This chain joins TRBV27 and TRBJ2-5; 8 bases map to TRBD2. Germline V CDR1 and CDR2: MNHEY, SMNVEV (reference sequence). V lost 6 bases to trimming and J lost 4 bases; unmatched junction nucleotides: 10. This CDR3 region has 15 residues. CDR3 nucleotide sequence: TGTGCCAGCAGAGCTTATCGGGGGGGCGGAGAGACCCAGTACTTC. It codes for CASRAYRGGGETQYF.

In this sample, this clonotype turned up a few times. This rearrangement joins TRBV24-1 to TRBJ1-2, with 9 bases lining up with TRBD1. The CDR3 extends over 15 amino acids. V gave up 3 bases and J gave up 4 bases; unmatched junction bases: 5. The V gene's germline CDR1 is KGHDR and CDR2 SFDVKD. CDR3 nucleotides: TGTGCCACCAGTGATCCGACAGGGGGAATCTATGGCTACACCTTC. This translates into CATSDPTGGIYGYTF.

This clonotype was counted ten times or more. The CDR3 coding sequence is TGTGCCAGCAGGTACAGGGGGCCGAACACTGAAGCTTTCTTT. Translated: CASRYRGPNTEAFF. This chain joins TRBV28 and TRBJ1-1; 9 bases match TRBD1. The CDR3 extends over 14 amino acids. Germline loops: CDR1 MDHEN, CDR2 SYDVKM. Germline trimming cut 6 bases from V and 1 base from J; bases unmatched to any gene: 3. The whole variable domain, filled in from reference TRBV28 and TRBJ1-1, reads DVKVTQSSRYLVKRTGEKVFLECVQDMDHENMFWYRQDPGLGLRLIYFSYDVKMKEKGDIPEGYSVSREKKERFSLILESASTNQTSMYLCASRYRGPNTEAFFGQGTRLTVV.

J is TRBJ1-4 and V is TRBV18, with TRBD1 as a possible D gene (6 bases). Germline lookup yields CDR1 KGHSH and CDR2 LQKENI. This CDR3 has 18 amino acids. Trimming cost V 2 bases and J 3 bases, with 19 bases left between them. CDR3 loop: CASSPSAGVERSNEKLFF. The CDR3 DNA reads as TGTGCCAGCTCACCATCGGCAGGGGTGGAAAGGTCTAATGAAAAACTGTTTTTT.

This clonotype has a count of ten or more. The rearrangement uses TRBV5-1 and TRBJ1-1; a weak D match, TRBD1 (5 bases). V was cut by 0 bases and J by 1 base, with 10 bases left in between. Germline V gives CDR1 SGHRS, CDR2 YFSETQ. This CDR3 contains 15 residues. CDR3 nucleotides: TGCGCCAGCAGCTTGGGCGACAGAACGAACACTGAAGCTTTCTTT. Translation gives CASSLGDRTNTEAFF. Combining the CDR3 with reference TRBV5-1 and TRBJ1-1 gives the whole variable domain KAGVTQTPRYLIKTRGQQVTLSCSPISGHRSVSWYQQTPGQGLQFLFEYFSETQRNKGNFPGRFSGRQFSNSRSEMNVSTLELGDSALYLCASSLGDRTNTEAFFGQGTRLTVV.

This clonotype was seen a few times. The chain employs TRBV4-1 and TRBJ1-2, with 7 bases identical to TRBD1. CDR1 MGHRA and CDR2 YSYEKL come from the germline V gene. Losses at the gene ends were 3 bases for V and 4 bases for J; bases not matched to a gene: 8. The CDR3 length is 15 residues. CDR3 sequence reads: CASSHYDRDGYGYTF. Here the CDR3 DNA reads TGCGCCAGCAGCCACTATGACAGGGATGGCTATGGCTACACCTTC.

This clonotype was observed at least ten times. The rearrangement uses TRBV28 and TRBJ2-5; 7 bases are a match to TRBD1. In germline, CDR1 is MDHEN, CDR2 SYDVKM. J lost 2 bases, V lost 3 bases, and 6 bases had no gene match. The CDR3 loop spans 15 amino acids. CDR3 residues: CASSFGRGQQETQYF. CDR3 coding DNA: TGTGCCAGCAGTTTCGGTCGGGGACAGCAAGAGACCCAGTACTTC. Variable domain in full (rest from reference TRBV28 and TRBJ2-5): DVKVTQSSRYLVKRTGEKVFLECVQDMDHENMFWYRQDPGLGLRLIYFSYDVKMKEKGDIPEGYSVSREKKERFSLILESASTNQTSMYLCASSFGRGQQETQYFGPGTRLLVL.

The chain carries TRBV7-8 and TRBJ2-5; TRBD2 is a possible D gene (6 bases). CDR1 SGHVS and CDR2 FQNEAQ come from the germline V gene. Trimming removed 8 bases from V and 2 bases from J, with 12 bases in between. The CDR3 spans 13 residues. The CDR3 loop is CASGPGLQETQYF. Written as DNA, the CDR3 is TGTGCCAGCGGCCCGGGACTTCAAGAGACCCAGTACTTC.

This clonotype was observed at least ten times. The CDR3 DNA sequence: TGCGCCAGCAGTGGGGACACTGAAGCTTTCTTT. Its translation is CASSGDTEAFF. The chain joins TRBV5-1 to TRBJ1-1; D ambiguous. This CDR3 contains 11 residues. The ends were cut back, 5 bases at V and 3 bases at J, with 5 bases in the middle. Germline-derived CDR1 and CDR2 are SGHRS and YFSETQ.

The gene calls are TRBV25-1 and TRBJ1-6; D is ambiguous. This CDR3 region has 17 residues. Trimming took 1 base from V and 3 from J, leaving 13 bases between them. CDR1 MGHDK and CDR2 SYGVNS come from the germline V gene. The CDR3 DNA reads TGTGCCAGCAGTGAATTAACCGGCGGGATCTATAATTCACCCCTCCACTTT. Translating gives CASSELTGGIYNSPLHF.

This clonotype was counted ten times or more. The V and J genes are TRBV30 and TRBJ2-7, with 10 bases fitting TRBD1. V dropped 1 base and J dropped 4; count of bases not matched to a gene: 7. Germline V gene sequence: CDR1 GTSNPN, CDR2 SVGIG (reference sequence). This CDR3 is 15 amino acids long. CDR3 in DNA: TGTGCCTGGAGTGACCGGGACAGGGGTTCGTACGAGCAGTACTTC. Its protein is CAWSDRDRGSYEQYF.